This T cell receptor (beta chain) was retrieved from a study of Ad26.COV2.S vaccination and SARS-CoV-2 variants. The wider study: Ad26.COV2.S given intramuscularly, once or twice 56 days apart.

Treatment meaning: roughly 19 received Ad26.COV2.S at low or high dose, single or two shots; about 5 received placebo; per-sample allocation not given. Samples analyzed were those drawn on day 63 after the first vaccine or placebo injection. An adult of 18-55 years in Boston served as donor. Findings and limits, study-wide: Quantification of TCR breadth and depth may have yielded underestimates of total T cell responses. Similar non-spike TCR breadth was observed in recipients of vaccine and of placebo.

This CDR3 region has 15 residues. In germline, CDR1 is MNHEY, CDR2 SVGAGI. The trim removed 6 bases at V and 4 bases at J, leaving 8 bases unmatched. Comments on this clone: What it binds is not known.

The data were produced by immunoSEQ multiplex PCR, yet TCRdb's version contains in-frame clones alone and is incomplete. The data show around 310,000 clones, 85% to 90% seen once. Sequencing was performed on peripheral blood, taken in a trial of Ad26.COV2.S vaccine versus placebo. The origin of this receptor is a person aged 18-60 years who received the Ad26.COV2.S COVID-19 vaccine or a placebo. J is TRBJ1-4 and V is TRBV6-5, with 7 bases matching TRBD1. Here the CDR3 reads CASRSYRGNNEKLFF. CDR3 nucleotide sequence: TGTGCCAGCAGAAGCTACAGGGGAAATAATGAAAAACTGTTTTTT.